Following are 2 T cell receptor beta chains from one sample sequenced in a study of blood T cell repertoires in COVID-19. Measured with immunoSEQ multiplex PCR; TCRdb has only the in-frame clones, and not every one. The sample has more than 95,000 clones; around nine tenths are singletons. The specimen was peripheral blood. Source of these receptors: a man aged 45-65 years in a cohort sampled during active COVID-19.

Concerning this clone: The sample carries other DNA sequences with the same CDR3. Here the CDR3 DNA reads TGCGCCAGCAGCTTGGAGGGGACAGGGAATGGCTACACCTTC. Translating it yields CASSLEGTGNGYTF. The chain combines TRBV5-1 with TRBJ1-2, with 9 bases that match TRBD1. The germline V gene has CDR1 SGHRS and CDR2 YFSETQ. Unmatched junction bases numbered 3, after V lost 0 bases and J lost 6 bases. This CDR3 is built from 14 residues.

The V call is TRBV5-6, the J call TRBJ2-5; a possible D gene is TRBD2 (6 bases). V gave up 3 bases and J gave up 5 bases, with 14 bases separating them. This CDR3 region has 14 residues. CDR1 is SGHDT, CDR2 YYEEEE, per germline. The CDR3 loop is CASSSMTSGETQYF. CDR3 DNA sequence: TGTGCCAGCAGCTCAATGACTAGTGGGGAGACCCAGTACTTC.